This T cell receptor (beta chain) was sequenced in a study of T-cell memory formation after mild COVID-19. Overall study context: Largely, TCR clusters stayed within a single donor.

Study-wide findings and caveats: Among clones contracting day 15 to 85, CD4/CD8 was balanced, whereas later expanders leaned CD4+.

Note on this clonotype: Its antigen is unknown.

TCRdb called the 5' RACE reads again in MiXCR, with one record for every CDR3 protein. The sample shows fewer than 110,000 distinct CDR3 sequences, approximately 15% of them seen only once. The V end lost 11 bases, the J end lost 3 bases, and 13 bases lay between the germline ends. This CDR3 region has 13 residues. The germline V gene has CDR1 MDHEN and CDR2 SYDVKM. This receptor was obtained from a man aged 18 to 35 who had mild COVID-19 (a few samples of this study predate the infection). Cell type and time point are not known. This chain joins TRBV28 and TRBJ2-2; D possibly corresponds to TRBD1 (6 bases). The specimen was PBMCs or a T cell subset sorted from them (not recorded which). Here the CDR3 DNA reads TGTGCCGGAACGACAGGATACACCGGGGAGCTGTTTTTT. It translates to CAGTTGYTGELFF.